This T cell receptor beta chain appears in the sequencing data of a study of beta chain features in type 1 diabetes. Study as a whole: Across the samples, 107,917,701 sorted cells were examined in total. Findings of the study overall: Naive, central memory and Treg TCRB repertoires appeared more alike in patients than in healthy donors. VDJ junctions from type 1 diabetes patients carried fewer insertions and larger deletions.

Expressed TCRB transcripts got sequenced, as all isolated RNA was reverse transcribed. Sequencing used immunoSEQ multiplex PCR; TCRdb keeps in-frame clones, though not all of them. The repertoire consists of 850,000 to 900,000 clones, with 17% occurring once and the leading ten covering 0.02% to 0.025%. The ends were cut back, 0 bases at V and 3 bases at J, with 8 bases in the middle. This CDR3 comprises 14 residues. Looked up from germline, CDR1 is SGHTA and CDR2 is FQGNSA. This clone was seen more than once but under ten times. Its target is unknown. The sequence was obtained from a woman younger than 30 in good health. Sequenced sample: naive CD4+ T cells from blood. The gene calls are TRBV7-2 and TRBJ2-5; D remains unclear. The CDR3 bases are TGTGCCAGCAGCTTAGCCGTTGACGAAGAGACCCAGTACTTC. Amino acids: CASSLAVDEETQYF. Filled out from reference TRBV7-2 and TRBJ2-5, the complete variable domain reads GAGVSQSPSNKVTEKGKDVELRCDPISGHTALYWYRQSLGQGLEFLIYFQGNSAPDKSGLPSDRFSAERTGGSVSTLTIQRTQQEDSAVYLCASSLAVDEETQYFGPGTRLLVL.